A single sample is the source of the 24 T cell receptor beta chains below, sequenced in a study of T cell responses to AZD1222 COVID-19 vaccine. Sequencing used immunoSEQ multiplex PCR; TCRdb keeps in-frame clones, though not all of them. The data contain approximately 110,000 clones, around 90% of them singletons. The sample in question was peripheral blood, obtained on day 0 of AZD1222 vaccination. The receptor set was obtained from an adult in good health.

The rearrangement joins TRBV5-5 to TRBJ1-2; 11 bases are shared with TRBD1. The CDR3 spans 15 residues. Germline CDR1 SGHKS, CDR2 YYEKEE (reference sequence). Trimming cost V 4 bases and J 5 bases; bases outside gene matches: 7. CDR3 region: CASSPLGQGEYGYTF. The CDR3 coding sequence is TGTGCCAGCAGCCCACTGGGACAGGGGGAATATGGCTACACCTTC.

J is TRBJ2-5 and V is TRBV24-1; D might be TRBD1 (5 bases). This CDR3 has 13 amino acids. V lost 5 bases to trimming and J lost 5 bases, with 11 bases between them. Germline CDR1 reads KGHDR; CDR2 reads SFDVKD. CDR3 nucleotide sequence: TGTGCCACCAGTGTTCCTCCAGGGGAGACCCAGTACTTC. Protein: CATSVPPGETQYF.

V is TRBV23-1 and J is TRBJ1-5, with D unclear. TRBV23-1 falls under the ORF class, with uncertain function. This CDR3 region has 11 residues. V was pared by 11 bases and J by 2 bases, with 7 bases between. This CDR3 reads CAPSGNQPQHF. In DNA, the CDR3 is TGCGCCCCCTCTGGCAATCAGCCCCAGCATTTT.

The rearrangement joins TRBV19 to TRBJ2-5; D is tentatively TRBD1 or TRBD2 (5 bases each). The CDR3 contains 14 residues. Trimming removed 4 bases at V and 1 base at J, with 10 bases between. The germline V gene has CDR1 LNHDA and CDR2 SQIVND (reference sequence). This CDR3 is CASSRGGRQETQYF. CDR3 bases: TGTGCCAGTAGTAGGGGCGGGCGCCAAGAGACCCAGTACTTC.

The chain is built from TRBV30 and TRBJ2-2; D unclear. Between the trimmed V and J ends, which lost 5 bases and 7 bases, there was a span of 8 bases. CDR1 and CDR2 from the germline V gene are GTSNPN and SVGIG (reference sequence). The CDR3 is made up of 11 amino acids. Written as DNA, the CDR3 is TGTGCCTGGGACACAAGCGGGGAGCTGTTTTTT. Protein product: CAWDTSGELFF.

The chain recombines TRBV9 with TRBJ2-5, with 10 bases fitting TRBD2. Looked up from germline, CDR1 is SGDLS and CDR2 is YYNGEE. V lost 0 bases to trimming and J lost 5 bases; unmatched junction nucleotides: 7. This CDR3 contains 16 residues. CDR3 coding DNA: TGTGCCAGCAGCGTAGTCGCTAGCGGGAGTTCGGAGACCCAGTACTTC. It yields the protein CASSVVASGSSETQYF.

V and J are TRBV28 and TRBJ1-4, with D perhaps matching TRBD1 (6 bases). Trimming took off 11 bases at V and 8 bases at J, with 9 bases between the two ends. This CDR3 is built from 10 residues. Germline loops: CDR1 MDHEN, CDR2 SYDVKM. Here the CDR3 DNA reads TGTGCCGTAGGGGGGGAAAAACTGTTTTTT. This translates into CAVGGEKLFF.

The J gene is TRBJ2-1, the V gene TRBV3-1 (or the pseudogene TRBV3-2); 9 bases agree with TRBD2. Trimming removed 0 bases from V and 7 bases from J; junction bases left unmatched: 7. Germline CDR1 and CDR2: LGHDT and YNNKEL (reference sequence). The CDR3 is 16 residues long. The CDR3 is CASSQELAGRANEQFF. The CDR3 coding sequence is TGTGCCAGCAGCCAAGAGCTAGCGGGAAGAGCTAATGAGCAGTTCTTC.

This chain links TRBV27 with TRBJ2-7, with unresolved D. CDR1 MNHEY and CDR2 SMNVEV come from the germline V gene (reference sequence). Trimming removed 1 base at V and 4 bases at J, with 11 bases between. The CDR3 has 14 amino acids. The CDR3 coding sequence is TGTGCCAGCAGTTTATACGGGCCCGGGTACGAGCAGTACTTC. Its translation: CASSLYGPGYEQYF.

The chain combines TRBV2 with TRBJ1-1, with TRBD1 matching over 7 bases. The germline gives CDR1 SNHLY, CDR2 FYNNEI. This CDR3 has 12 amino acids. With 8 bases clipped from V and 2 bases from J, the junction kept 2 bases outside the gene matches. In DNA form, the CDR3 reads TGTGCCAGCGGGGACAGAAACACTGAAGCTTTCTTT. Protein sequence: CASGDRNTEAFF.

V is TRBV28 and J is TRBJ1-5; 9 positions agree with TRBD1. The trim removed 6 bases at V and 4 bases at J, leaving 4 bases unmatched. This CDR3 region has 14 residues. Per the germline V gene, CDR1 is MDHEN and CDR2 is SYDVKM. The CDR3 protein is CASRQGAPNQPQHF. CDR3 nucleotide sequence: TGTGCCAGCAGACAGGGGGCCCCAAATCAGCCCCAGCATTTT.

This rearrangement joins TRBV4-1 to TRBJ1-1; D is perhaps TRBD1 (5 bases). The CDR3 is 14 residues long. Trimming removed 3 bases from V and 11 bases from J, with 19 bases in between. CDR1 is MGHRA, CDR2 YSYEKL, per germline. CDR3 nucleotides: TGCGCCAGCAGCCAGTACGGGGGGGACCCGGCTGCTTTCTTT. Protein: CASSQYGGDPAAFF.

The genes are TRBV10-1 and TRBJ1-1; D gene ambiguous. The V and J ends lost 4 bases and 0 bases respectively, with 6 bases between them. CDR3 size: 13 residues. Germline CDR1 WNHNN, CDR2 SYGVQD (reference sequence). The CDR3 is CASSAGLNTEAFF. The CDR3 region has the DNA TGCGCCAGCAGTGCGGGTCTGAACACTGAAGCTTTCTTT.

This clone appeared a few times. Germline is not matched at one junction end, which may reflect a read error. The genes are TRBV15 and TRBJ1-1; 8 positions match TRBD1. The germline V gene encodes CDR1 LNHNV and CDR2 YYDKDF (reference sequence). This CDR3 region has 15 residues. This CDR3 is CATSGEQGENTEAFF. The CDR3 DNA follows: TGTGCCACCAGCGGAGAACAGGGGGAGAACACTGAAGCTTTCTTT.

The V gene is TRBV7-2, the J gene TRBJ2-7; TRBD1 matches at 10 bases. The CDR3 is 15 residues long. With 0 bases clipped from V and 4 bases from J, the junction kept 3 bases outside the gene matches. Germline CDR1 SGHTA, CDR2 FQGNSA. The CDR3 is CASSLAGQGLYEQYF. The CDR3 DNA sequence: TGTGCCAGCAGCTTAGCGGGACAGGGGTTATACGAGCAGTACTTC.

The chain recombines TRBV27 with TRBJ1-6; unclear D gene. CDR1 and CDR2 (germline): MNHEY, SMNVEV (reference sequence). V shed 7 bases and J shed 3 bases, with 7 bases lying between them. This CDR3 is 13 amino acids long. CDR3 sequence: CASISVYNSPLHF. Written as DNA, the CDR3 is TGTGCCAGCATATCTGTCTATAATTCACCCCTCCACTTT.

This clone appeared a few times. This chain links TRBV9 with TRBJ2-2; tentatively, D is TRBD2 (6 bases). In germline, CDR1 is SGDLS, CDR2 YYNGEE. Trimming shortened V by 3 bases and J by 0 bases, and 9 bases separated the two germline ends. This CDR3 contains 15 residues. The CDR3 reads CASSGEVANTGELFF. The CDR3, as DNA: TGTGCCAGCAGCGGGGAGGTTGCGAACACCGGGGAGCTGTTTTTT. The full variable domain, its missing parts supplied by reference TRBV9 and TRBJ2-2, is DSGVTQTPKHLITATGQRVTLRCSPRSGDLSVYWYQQSLDQGLQFLIQYYNGEERAKGNILERFSAQQFPDLHSELNLSSLELGDSALYFCASSGEVANTGELFFGEGSRLTVL.

V and J are TRBV23-1 and TRBJ1-5; no reliable D call. TRBV23-1 is assigned to the ORF class and has an uncertain function. The CDR3 spans 14 residues. V dropped 4 bases and J dropped 4 bases, with 11 bases sitting between them. DNA for the CDR3: TGCGCCAGCAGTCCTGGGGAGGCTAATCAGCCCCAGCATTTT. Its translation: CASSPGEANQPQHF.

CDR3 protein: CASSLFGSPGSRTSGTAGANVLTF. The CDR3 nucleotides are TGTGCCAGCAGTTTATTCGGGAGCCCTGGTTCTCGGACTAGCGGGACGGCGGGGGCCAACGTCCTGACTTTC. This sequence joins TRBV27 and TRBJ2-6, with TRBD2 identical over 12 bases. Looked up from germline, CDR1 is MNHEY and CDR2 is SMNVEV (reference sequence). V trimming: 1 base; J trimming: 4 bases; junction bases outside the gene matches: 23. This CDR3 has 24 amino acids.

This chain uses TRBV15 with TRBJ1-3; D gene uncertain. Germline CDR1 reads LNHNV; CDR2 reads YYDKDF (reference sequence). V dropped 4 bases and J dropped 3 bases, with 13 bases sitting between them. This CDR3 is 15 amino acids long. The CDR3 bases are TGTGCCACCAGCAAGGAGGGTACTCTTGGAAACACCATATATTTT. It translates to CATSKEGTLGNTIYF. The entire variable domain, with the rest obtained from reference TRBV15 and TRBJ1-3, is as follows: DAMVIQNPRYQVTQFGKPVTLSCSQTLNHNVMYWYQQKSSQAPKLLFHYYDKDFNNEADTPDNFQSRRPNTSFCFLDIRSPGLGDTAMYLCATSKEGTLGNTIYFGEGSWLTVV.

The chain couples TRBV18 to TRBJ1-1; 10 nucleotides line up with TRBD1. The V and J ends lost 0 bases and 11 bases, in that order; junction bases with no gene match: 3. The CDR3 runs 13 residues. CDR1 and CDR2 from the germline V gene are KGHSH and LQKENI. This chain's CDR3 is CASSPPDRGGAFF. CDR3 in DNA: TGTGCCAGCTCACCACCGGACAGGGGGGGGGCTTTCTTT.

This clone was observed once. The chain joins TRBV28 to TRBJ1-2; 7 nucleotides match TRBD1. After removal of 3 bases from V and 8 bases from J, the junction contained 12 bases not matched to a gene. CDR3 length equals 15 residues. CDR1 and CDR2 (germline): MDHEN, SYDVKM. CDR3 DNA: TGTGCCAGCAGTTTGCCCCCCGGGAGGGGGCTCGGCTACACCTTC. This gives the protein CASSLPPGRGLGYTF.

This chain joins TRBV5-4 and TRBJ2-2; the D gene is possibly TRBD2 (6 bases). Germline V gene data show CDR1 as SGHNT and CDR2 as YYREEE (reference sequence). V lost 6 bases and J lost 6, with 12 bases in between. The CDR3 runs to 13 residues. The CDR3 region is CASTTREAGELFF. DNA of the CDR3: TGTGCCAGCACCACTAGGGAGGCCGGGGAGCTGTTTTTT.

V is TRBV2 and J is TRBJ2-7; D is ambiguous. In germline, CDR1 is SNHLY, CDR2 FYNNEI. Trimming pared 4 bases from V and 3 bases from J, leaving 7 bases between. The CDR3 sequence is 12 residues long. In nucleotides, the CDR3 is TGTGCCAGCAGTGCAAGGGTCTACGAGCAGTACTTC. Translated: CASSARVYEQYF.